The next 20 T cell receptor beta chains were all read from a single sample in a study of tumor and adjacent non-tumor tissue in lung cancer. TCRbeta libraries were built with three rounds of nested PCR, modified from ARM-PCR. In TCRdb, the multiplex PCR reads were re-called with MiXCR into one record per CDR3 protein. The sample yields approximately 140,000 distinct CDR3 sequences, around 65% seen once. The template was RNA from unsorted bulk tissue. Sample: lung tumor tissue. Every receptor here comes from a man between 60 and 70 years old with small cell lung cancer.

The chain is built from TRBV28 and TRBJ2-1; D not certain. The CDR3 is 17 residues long. Deletions cut 4 bases from V and 4 bases from J, with 20 bases between. Germline V CDR1 and CDR2: MDHEN, SYDVKM. Here the CDR3 DNA reads TGTGCCAGCAGTTCCTCCCGAGGTACCAGCCCTTACAATGAGCAGTTCTTC. It translates to CASSSSRGTSPYNEQFF.

This clonotype came up many times. This sequence joins TRBV6-5 and TRBJ2-3, with 10 positions matching TRBD1. CDR1 MNHEY and CDR2 SVGAGI come from the germline V gene. Trimming cost V 2 bases and J 7 bases; bases outside gene matches: 6. The CDR3 spans 15 residues. This CDR3 reads CASSYAGTGVHTQYF. The CDR3 nucleotides are TGTGCCAGCAGTTACGCCGGGACAGGGGTACATACGCAGTATTTT.

The chain recombines TRBV28 with TRBJ2-7; TRBD1 or TRBD2 may be the D gene (6 bases each). The V gene lost 6 bases and the J gene lost 2 bases, with 14 bases spanning the gap. This CDR3 contains 14 residues. The germline gives CDR1 MDHEN, CDR2 SYDVKM. The CDR3 DNA reads TGTGCCAGCAGCTTGCCTGGGGGGCCCTACGAGCAGTACTTC. Protein: CASSLPGGPYEQYF.

As to this clonotype: An end of the junction differs from the germline gene, which may be a read error. The V and J genes are TRBV20-1 and TRBJ2-1; D possibly corresponds to TRBD1 (6 bases). CDR1 DFQATT and CDR2 SNEGSKA come from the germline V gene (reference sequence). The CDR3 loop spans 17 amino acids. The CDR3, as DNA: TGCAGTGCTAGAGGGGGGCAGCGGAAGTCTGGGAGCAATAAGCAGTTCTTC. Amino acids: CSARGGQRKSGSNKQFF.

As for this clonotype: The CDR3 end shows no conserved phenylalanine or tryptophan, and so a read error is likely. This chain connects TRBV28 to TRBJ2-7, with D unclear. Germline loops: CDR1 MDHEN, CDR2 SYDVKM. Trimming took off 6 bases at V and 3 bases at J, with 15 bases between the two ends. The CDR3 spans 14 residues. The CDR3 DNA reads as TGTGCCAGCAGATCCGGAAACCACTTCTACGAGCAGTACTTA. It specifies CASRSGNHFYEQYL.

To note about this clonotype: The missing conserved phenylalanine or tryptophan at the end of this CDR3 makes a read error likely. The gene calls are TRBV6-5 and TRBJ2-7; 8 positions agree with TRBD1. Germline V gives CDR1 MNHEY, CDR2 SVGAGI. V lost 6 bases, J lost 0 bases, and 7 bases stayed unmatched. The CDR3 totals 15 residues. In nucleotides, the CDR3 is TGTGCCAGCAGACCAGGGGGCCTGAGCTCCTACGAGCAGTACATC. Translated: CASRPGGLSSYEQYI.

Concerning this clonotype itself: This may arise from a read error, as a much more abundant clone is one base away. The chain uses TRBV12-3 or TRBV12-4 and TRBJ2-1; 9 bases align to TRBD2. The CDR3 has 15 residues. V trimming: 5 bases; J trimming: 8 bases; junction bases outside the gene matches: 10. DNA of the CDR3: TGTGCCAGCAGTCCCTGGACTAGCGAGGGTGATGAGCAGTTCTTC. This gives the protein CASSPWTSEGDEQFF.

This clonotype was picked up many times. The chain recombines TRBV20-1 with TRBJ1-6, with D maybe TRBD1 (5 bases). This CDR3 comprises 15 residues. Deletions cut 5 bases from V and 10 bases from J, with 21 bases between. The germline V gene has CDR1 DFQATT and CDR2 SNEGSKA (reference sequence). In DNA, the CDR3 is TGCAGTGCTCAAGATAGGCAGGTGCGGGGGTCACCCCTCCACTTT. It encodes CSAQDRQVRGSPLHF.

This clonotype was detected only once. At one end the junction does not follow the germline gene, possibly because of a read error. The V gene is TRBV5-1, the J gene TRBJ2-3; 10 bases are a match to TRBD2. The CDR3 is made up of 15 amino acids. Germline V gene data show CDR1 as SGHRS and CDR2 as YFSETQ. CDR3 in amino acids: CVSILGTSGTDTQYF. The DNA for the CDR3 is TGCGTCAGCATCTTGGGGACTAGCGGCACAGATACGCAGTATTTT. The whole variable domain, remainder taken from reference TRBV5-1 and TRBJ2-3, is KAGVTQTPRYLIKTRGQQVTLSCSPISGHRSVSWYQQTPGQGLQFLFEYFSETQRNKGNFPGRFSGRQFSNSRSEMNVSTLELGDSALYLCVSILGTSGTDTQYFGPGTRLTVL.

For this clonotype: One end of the junction is discordant with germline, which a read error may explain. The chain has TRBV11-3 and TRBJ2-3, with D possibly matching TRBD1 (6 bases). Germline V gives CDR1 SGHNT, CDR2 YENEEA. The CDR3 spans 16 residues. CDR3 residues: CTSSFWSNLAGDTRYF. The CDR3 DNA sequence: TGTACCAGCAGCTTTTGGAGTAACCTAGCAGGGGATACGCGGTATTTT.

As to this clonotype: The CDR3 end shows no conserved phenylalanine or tryptophan, and so a read error is likely. V and J are TRBV20-1 and TRBJ2-5; 9 nucleotides align to TRBD1. Looked up from germline, CDR1 is DFQATT and CDR2 is SNEGSKA (reference sequence). There are 14 residues in the CDR3. With V trimmed by 6 bases and J by 5 bases, 10 bases remained unmatched. CDR3 loop: CSALCTGGFETQYL. In nucleotides, the CDR3 is TGCAGTGCCCTTTGTACAGGGGGCTTTGAGACCCAGTACCTC.

Notes on this clonotype: A junction end diverges from the germline sequence, so it may reflect a read error. V is TRBV6-6 and J is TRBJ1-2; 7 nucleotides align to TRBD1. This CDR3 is 15 amino acids long. Germline lookup yields CDR1 MNHNY and CDR2 SVGAGI (reference sequence). CDR3 residues: CASRATGTAVSGYIF. DNA for the CDR3: TGTGCCAGCAGAGCCACGGGGACAGCGGTTTCTGGCTACATCTTC.

As to this clonotype: The junction departs from the called germline gene at one end, perhaps through a read error. This chain joins TRBV11-2 and TRBJ2-3; D may be TRBD1 (5 bases). The CDR3 has 16 amino acids. The germline V gene encodes CDR1 SGHAT and CDR2 FQNNGV. The CDR3 loop is CASSSLVAGPVDTQYF. CDR3 coding DNA: TGTGCCAGCAGCTCCCTAGTGGCAGGGCCGGTAGATACACAGTATTTT.

By its share, this clonotype is medium-sized. J is TRBJ1-2 and V is TRBV6-5, with D perhaps matching TRBD1 (5 bases). The CDR3 contains 13 residues. V lost 0 bases and J 8 bases, leaving 10 bases between the germline ends. CDR1 is MNHEY, CDR2 SVGAGI, per germline. The CDR3 DNA is TGTGCCAGCAGTTACTCGTGGGGCGCCGGCTACACCTTC. Amino acid sequence: CASSYSWGAGYTF.

This clonotype came up a few times. Possible read error: a much larger clone is one base away. Without the conserved terminal phenylalanine or tryptophan, this CDR3 likely stems from a read error. This sequence joins TRBV4-2 and TRBJ2-2, with a weak D call TRBD1 (6 bases). The CDR3 runs to 16 residues. V was cut by 2 bases and J by 2 bases, with 12 bases left in between. CDR1 LGHNA and CDR2 YNFKEQ come from the germline V gene. In DNA form, the CDR3 reads TGTGCCAGCAGCCAACACACAGGGACAAACACCGGGGAGCTGTTTATT. This gives the protein CASSQHTGTNTGELFI.

As regards this clonotype: A junction end diverges from the germline sequence, so it may reflect a read error. V gene TRBV12-3 or TRBV12-4 combines with J gene TRBJ2-1; 15 bases match TRBD2. CDR3 size: 18 residues. Here the CDR3 reads CVSSPGLAGGYPYNEQFF. Written as DNA, the CDR3 is TGTGTCAGCAGTCCGGGACTAGCGGGAGGCTACCCCTACAATGAGCAGTTCTTC.

The V and J genes are TRBV6-5 and TRBJ2-1; D remains ambiguous. Deletions cut 2 bases from V and 0 bases from J, with 2 bases between. Germline V gene data show CDR1 as MNHEY and CDR2 as SVGAGI. There are 13 residues in the CDR3. The CDR3 bases are TGTGCCAGCAGTTACAGCTCCTACAATGAGCAGTTCTTC. Translated: CASSYSSYNEQFF.

The chain carries TRBV29-1 and TRBJ1-2, with TRBD1 matching 8 bases. CDR1 SQVTM and CDR2 ANQGSEA come from the germline V gene. The CDR3 is 13 residues long. J was trimmed by 4 bases and V by 5 bases; bases with no gene match: 6. The CDR3 protein is CSVSTGGSYGYTF. The CDR3 DNA sequence: TGCAGCGTTTCTACAGGGGGAAGCTATGGCTACACCTTC. Looking up the rest from reference TRBV29-1 and TRBJ1-2 gives the full variable domain: SAVISQKPSRDICQRGTSLTIQCQVDSQVTMMFWYRQQPGQSLTLIATANQGSEATYESGFVIDKFPISRPNLTFSTLTVSNMSPEDSSIYLCSVSTGGSYGYTFGSGTRLTVV.

As concerns this clonotype: A much larger clone differs by one base, so this may be a read error. DNA for the CDR3: TGCAGTGCTAAGGGGGCTAGCGGGAGCGGCGAGCAGTACGTC. Protein: CSAKGASGSGEQYV. The V call is TRBV20-1, the J call TRBJ2-7, with 10 bases fitting TRBD2. CDR1 and CDR2 from the germline V gene are DFQATT and SNEGSKA (reference sequence). There are 14 residues in the CDR3. V trimming: 4 bases; J trimming: 6 bases; junction bases outside the gene matches: 9.

The rearrangement uses TRBV29-1 and TRBJ1-5, with TRBD1 matching 9 bases. V shed 4 bases and J 16 bases; nucleotides not matched to a gene: 14. From germline, CDR1 is SQVTM and CDR2 ANQGSEA. The CDR3 totals 13 residues. The CDR3 bases are TGCAGCGTTGGAGGGACAGGGAACCAGCTCCAACATTTT. Amino acid sequence: CSVGGTGNQLQHF.